Here is one T cell receptor (beta chain) with its context. This CDR3 is 15 amino acids long. The V gene's germline CDR1 is SGHVS and CDR2 FQNEAQ. Trimming left V 5 bases short and J 4 bases short, with 15 bases between. Sequenced by immunoSEQ multiplex PCR; TCRdb stores in-frame clones only, minus some. This sample carries some 1,900,000 clones, just under 95% of them seen once, and the ten largest clones take 1.2%. This sample is drawn from a study of shared clonotypes between healthy human individuals. Study summary: The cohort comprised a couple of women and a few men. Their ages spanned 18 to 49 years. Plates per donor: three CD4 naive, three CD4 memory, two CD8 naive, one CD8 memory.

Naive CD8 cells comprised CD45RO-negative, CCR7-positively selected cells, excluding terminally differentiated effector memory CD45RA+ cells. Adults of Caucasian background living in Nashville, Tennessee made up all donors. The origin of this receptor is a man between 18 and 29 years old in good health. Material: naive CD8+ T cells sorted from blood. V and J are TRBV7-8 and TRBJ1-5, with a weak D call TRBD1 (6 bases). CDR3 nucleotides: TGTGCCAGCAGCCTGAACCCAGGGGTTAATCAGCCCCAGCATTTT. Translated: CASSLNPGVNQPQHF.